This T cell receptor beta chain appears in the sequencing data of a study of shared clonotypes between healthy human individuals. The junction had 8 bases not matched to a gene; V was cut back by 6 bases and J by 5 bases. CDR1 and CDR2 from the germline V gene are MDHEN and SYDVKM. The CDR3 sequence is 14 residues long. As for this clone: Its antigen is unknown.

Study-wide findings and caveats: Naive subsets, compared against memory subsets, generally had larger estimated richness values. Generation probabilities were higher for clonotypes shared across all four sorted-subset donors than for unshared ones. The small donor group covered limited genetic and exposure diversity.

Data came from immunoSEQ multiplex PCR; TCRdb stores just in-frame clones and leaves some out. The sample carries about 1.5 million clones, around 97% recorded once. The study drew all its donors from Caucasian adults living in Nashville, Tennessee. This receptor was identified in a man aged 25-45 years in good health. Sequencing was carried out using naive CD4+ T cells sorted from blood. The subset here: CD45RA+ positively selected. The chain couples TRBV28 to TRBJ2-7; 9 positions match TRBD1. The CDR3 protein is CASSTGTGNDEQYF. The CDR3 region has the DNA TGTGCCAGCAGCACCGGGACAGGGAATGACGAGCAGTACTTC.